These 12 T cell receptor beta chains originate from one sample sequenced in a study of blood T cell repertoires in COVID-19. The table came from immunoSEQ multiplex PCR; TCRdb's copy has only in-frame clones and leaves some out. The table lists around 100,000 clones, roughly 84% of them singletons. Input material: peripheral blood. These receptors came from a woman in her thirties or forties with acute or convalescent COVID-19.

The chain couples TRBV2 to TRBJ1-2, with D possibly being TRBD1 (5 bases). CDR3 length: 13 amino acids. The germline V gene has CDR1 SNHLY and CDR2 FYNNEI. V lost 6 bases, J lost 5 bases, and 13 bases lay in between. For the CDR3, the DNA is TGTGCCAGCAGGGGCTCGGCAGGGTATGGCTACACCTTC. Its protein product is CASRGSAGYGYTF.

J is TRBJ1-5 and V is TRBV6-2 or TRBV6-3, with unresolved D. Deletions cut 2 bases from V and 1 base from J, with 9 bases between. The germline V gene has CDR1 MNHEY and CDR2 SVGEGT. The CDR3 consists of 15 residues. The CDR3 loop reads CASSYAGGSNQPQHF. The DNA for the CDR3 is TGTGCCAGCAGTTACGCGGGAGGAAGCAATCAGCCCCAGCATTTT.

The chain joins TRBV5-4 to TRBJ2-5, with a tentative D call TRBD2 (5 bases). The CDR3 contains 17 residues. In germline, CDR1 is SGHNT, CDR2 YYREEE (reference sequence). Trimming left V 4 bases short and J 5 bases short, with 24 bases between. Here the CDR3 DNA reads TGTGCCAGCAGCCCAACCACCGGGGATTCTTCGCGGGAGACCCAGTACTTC. Protein product: CASSPTTGDSSRETQYF.

V is TRBV13 and J is TRBJ2-7, with 7 nucleotides matching TRBD1. Looked up from germline, CDR1 is PRHDT and CDR2 is FYEKMQ (reference sequence). Germline trimming cut 5 bases from V and 2 bases from J; bases unmatched to any gene: 6. The CDR3 runs 14 residues. The CDR3 here is CASSEQGTTYEQYF. The CDR3 DNA follows: TGTGCCAGCAGCGAACAGGGGACAACCTACGAGCAGTACTTC.

The genes are TRBV7-6 and TRBJ2-3; 7 bases line up with TRBD2. CDR1 and CDR2 (germline): SGHVS, FNYEAQ. This CDR3 comprises 18 residues. The V segment lost 1 base and the J segment 2 bases; nucleotides outside the gene matches: 12. CDR3 amino acids: CASSLGLAGGGTTDTQYF. The CDR3 bases are TGTGCCAGCAGCTTAGGGTTAGCGGGTGGGGGAACCACAGATACGCAGTATTTT.

The DNA of the CDR3 is TGTGCCAGCAGTGACACTGACTTCTGGGGCACGCAGTATTTT. Its protein product is CASSDTDFWGTQYF. This chain connects TRBV6-4 to TRBJ2-3; the D gene is possibly TRBD1 (5 bases). The CDR3 has 14 amino acids. The germline gives CDR1 MRHNA, CDR2 SNTAGT. V shed 2 bases and J shed 9 bases, with 15 bases lying between them.

The rearrangement joins TRBV19 to TRBJ2-7; 8 nucleotides match TRBD1. Unmatched junction bases numbered 5, after V lost 4 bases and J lost 3 bases. CDR3 size: 14 residues. The germline V gene has CDR1 LNHDA and CDR2 SQIVND (reference sequence). This CDR3 reads CASSTGTGYYEQYF. CDR3 DNA sequence: TGTGCCAGTAGTACCGGGACAGGATACTACGAGCAGTACTTC.

V gene TRBV6-5 combines with J gene TRBJ1-4, with 8 positions matching TRBD1. V shed 5 bases, J shed 6 bases, and the junction held 5 bases outside the gene matches. The germline gives CDR1 MNHEY, CDR2 SVGAGI. The CDR3 is made up of 14 amino acids. The CDR3 loop is CASSRVTGDEKLFF. DNA of the CDR3: TGTGCCAGCAGTAGAGTGACAGGGGATGAAAAACTGTTTTTT.

This chain joins TRBV5-1 and TRBJ1-3, with D perhaps TRBD1 (5 bases). Trimming shortened V by 1 base and J by 1 base, and 12 bases separated the two germline ends. The CDR3 totals 16 residues. The germline gives CDR1 SGHRS, CDR2 YFSETQ. The DNA of the CDR3 is TGCGCCAGCAGCTTGACACAGGAGAAATCTGGAAACACCATATATTTT. Amino acids: CASSLTQEKSGNTIYF.

V usage is TRBV4-1 and J usage is TRBJ1-5; 7 nucleotides match TRBD1. The germline V gene encodes CDR1 MGHRA and CDR2 YSYEKL. This CDR3 spans 15 amino acids. The V segment lost 2 bases and the J segment 4 bases; nucleotides outside the gene matches: 5. CDR3 DNA sequence: TGCGCCAGCAGCCAAATCGACAGGGCGAATCAGCCCCAGCATTTT. Translation gives CASSQIDRANQPQHF.

V is TRBV19 and J is TRBJ2-1; 8 bases are shared with TRBD2. Germline CDR1 and CDR2: LNHDA and SQIVND (reference sequence). Germline trimming cut 4 bases from V and 6 bases from J; bases unmatched to any gene: 8. This CDR3 has 15 amino acids. CDR3 sequence: CASSTFGGAGNEQFF. DNA of the CDR3: TGTGCCAGTAGTACTTTCGGGGGGGCCGGCAATGAGCAGTTCTTC.

The chain recombines TRBV19 with TRBJ1-5; TRBD1 agrees at 7 bases. The junction had 6 bases not matched to a gene; V was cut back by 3 bases and J by 4 bases. The V gene's germline CDR1 is LNHDA and CDR2 SQIVND (reference sequence). The CDR3 covers 15 residues. The CDR3 sequence is CASSIYRGYNQPQHF. CDR3 DNA: TGTGCCAGTAGTATCTACAGGGGCTATAATCAGCCCCAGCATTTT.